This T cell receptor (beta chain) was documented in a study of blood T cell repertoires in COVID-19 (dated by TCRdb to the early 2020s). About the investigation overall: Samples covering the acute and convalescent phases of COVID-19 were provided by collaborators in the United States, Italy and Spain. The samples were drawn from two sources: the first 160 participants of the ongoing ImmuneRACE study, and 1,000 to 1,500 subjects contributed by 6 global collaborators. The material from the prospective study consisted of cDNA or gDNA derived from T cells, B-cell-depleted T cells, or PBMCs. The repertoires were released in a freely available public database intended as a resource for research on the immune response to SARS-CoV-2. Subjects who had been exposed to COVID-19, were actively infected with it, or had recovered from it provided the deeply sampled blood TCRbeta repertoires that made up the dataset. Sample metadata almost always included a de-identified subject ID, COVID-19 status, age in years and sex. Where available, HLA class I and class II types were taken from metadata supplied by the sample provider and were not determined by assay-based typing. Overall results and qualifications from the work: The quantity of clinical and demographic metadata differed by source and by participant and was supplied without curation.

Points on this clone: This receptor's antigen is unknown. No base quality information exists; no much larger clone differs at one position.

TCRbeta CDR3 regions were amplified from genomic DNA using the immunoSEQ Assay, a bias-controlled multiplex PCR. The study's own analysis went as follows. The number of nucleated cells in each sample was estimated by amplification of reference gene primers within the assay. Sequence reads were collapsed and filtered to measure the absolute abundance of every unique TCRbeta CDR3 rearrangement. Productive Simpson clonality was computed per sample as the square root of Simpson's diversity index over productive rearrangements. The table was pulled from immuneACCESS by TCRdb, which kept in-frame rearrangements only. Such tables lose some clones; where checked, under half of the loss comes from unresolved V genes, and the rest has no known cause. V, J and clone size were drawn from that table, and D and trimming were deduced from the DNA. Within this sample are about 140,000 clones, with over 65% of them counted one time only. The ten largest clones take up 4.5% of the sample.

CDR1 and CDR2 are read off the germline V gene (reference sequence) as LGHDT and YNNKEL. The V end gives up 6 bases and the J end 5 bases, leaving 20 bases in the junction not matched to a gene. The CDR3 holds 18 amino acids from the cysteine to the phenylalanine. Left in the record is the CDR3 DNA by itself, 54 bases read in frame from the first base. The collaborating institutions used their own protocols to collect whole blood in K2EDTA tubes. Collaborator samples were shipped for TCRbeta analysis as frozen whole blood, isolated PBMCs, or DNA extracted from either sample type. Sequenced input: peripheral blood. Recombination joined TRBV3-1 (or the pseudogene TRBV3-2) with TRBJ2-5, with 8 bases aligning to TRBD2. The clonotype was recovered from a woman older than 75 with active or convalescent COVID-19. The DNA sequence is as follows: TGTGCCAGCAGTCCCAGGGTAGCGGGGAGTTGGGGTGTGGAGACCCAGTACTTC. Translated, it reads CASSPRVAGSWGVETQYF.